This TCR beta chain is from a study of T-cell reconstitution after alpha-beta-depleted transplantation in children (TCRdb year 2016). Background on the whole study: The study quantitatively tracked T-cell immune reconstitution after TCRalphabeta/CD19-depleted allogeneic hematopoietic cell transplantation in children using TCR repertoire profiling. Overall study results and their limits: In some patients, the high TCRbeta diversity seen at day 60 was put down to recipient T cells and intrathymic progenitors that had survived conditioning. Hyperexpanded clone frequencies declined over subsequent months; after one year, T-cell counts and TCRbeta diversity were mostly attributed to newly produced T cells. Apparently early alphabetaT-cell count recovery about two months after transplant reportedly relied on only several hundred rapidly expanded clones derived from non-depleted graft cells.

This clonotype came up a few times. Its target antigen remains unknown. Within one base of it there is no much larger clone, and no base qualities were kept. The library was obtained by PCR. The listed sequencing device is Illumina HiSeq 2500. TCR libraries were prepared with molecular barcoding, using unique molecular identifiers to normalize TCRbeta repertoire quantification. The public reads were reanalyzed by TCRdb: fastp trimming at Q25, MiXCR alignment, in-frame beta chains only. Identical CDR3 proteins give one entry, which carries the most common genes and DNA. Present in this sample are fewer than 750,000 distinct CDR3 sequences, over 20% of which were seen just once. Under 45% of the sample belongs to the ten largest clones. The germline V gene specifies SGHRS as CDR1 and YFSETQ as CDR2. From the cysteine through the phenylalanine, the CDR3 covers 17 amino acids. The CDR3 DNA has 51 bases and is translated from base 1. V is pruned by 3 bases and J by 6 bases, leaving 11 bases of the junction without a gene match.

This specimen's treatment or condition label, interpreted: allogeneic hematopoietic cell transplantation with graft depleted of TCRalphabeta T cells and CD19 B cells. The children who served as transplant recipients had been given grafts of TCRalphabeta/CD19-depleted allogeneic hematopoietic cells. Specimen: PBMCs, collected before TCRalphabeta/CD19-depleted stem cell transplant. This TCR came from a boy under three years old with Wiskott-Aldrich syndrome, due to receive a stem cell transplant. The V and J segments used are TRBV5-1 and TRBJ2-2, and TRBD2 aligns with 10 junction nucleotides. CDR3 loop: CASSSTPSGSYAGELFF. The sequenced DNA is TGCGCCAGCAGCTCAACGCCTAGCGGGAGCTATGCCGGGGAGCTGTTTTTT.